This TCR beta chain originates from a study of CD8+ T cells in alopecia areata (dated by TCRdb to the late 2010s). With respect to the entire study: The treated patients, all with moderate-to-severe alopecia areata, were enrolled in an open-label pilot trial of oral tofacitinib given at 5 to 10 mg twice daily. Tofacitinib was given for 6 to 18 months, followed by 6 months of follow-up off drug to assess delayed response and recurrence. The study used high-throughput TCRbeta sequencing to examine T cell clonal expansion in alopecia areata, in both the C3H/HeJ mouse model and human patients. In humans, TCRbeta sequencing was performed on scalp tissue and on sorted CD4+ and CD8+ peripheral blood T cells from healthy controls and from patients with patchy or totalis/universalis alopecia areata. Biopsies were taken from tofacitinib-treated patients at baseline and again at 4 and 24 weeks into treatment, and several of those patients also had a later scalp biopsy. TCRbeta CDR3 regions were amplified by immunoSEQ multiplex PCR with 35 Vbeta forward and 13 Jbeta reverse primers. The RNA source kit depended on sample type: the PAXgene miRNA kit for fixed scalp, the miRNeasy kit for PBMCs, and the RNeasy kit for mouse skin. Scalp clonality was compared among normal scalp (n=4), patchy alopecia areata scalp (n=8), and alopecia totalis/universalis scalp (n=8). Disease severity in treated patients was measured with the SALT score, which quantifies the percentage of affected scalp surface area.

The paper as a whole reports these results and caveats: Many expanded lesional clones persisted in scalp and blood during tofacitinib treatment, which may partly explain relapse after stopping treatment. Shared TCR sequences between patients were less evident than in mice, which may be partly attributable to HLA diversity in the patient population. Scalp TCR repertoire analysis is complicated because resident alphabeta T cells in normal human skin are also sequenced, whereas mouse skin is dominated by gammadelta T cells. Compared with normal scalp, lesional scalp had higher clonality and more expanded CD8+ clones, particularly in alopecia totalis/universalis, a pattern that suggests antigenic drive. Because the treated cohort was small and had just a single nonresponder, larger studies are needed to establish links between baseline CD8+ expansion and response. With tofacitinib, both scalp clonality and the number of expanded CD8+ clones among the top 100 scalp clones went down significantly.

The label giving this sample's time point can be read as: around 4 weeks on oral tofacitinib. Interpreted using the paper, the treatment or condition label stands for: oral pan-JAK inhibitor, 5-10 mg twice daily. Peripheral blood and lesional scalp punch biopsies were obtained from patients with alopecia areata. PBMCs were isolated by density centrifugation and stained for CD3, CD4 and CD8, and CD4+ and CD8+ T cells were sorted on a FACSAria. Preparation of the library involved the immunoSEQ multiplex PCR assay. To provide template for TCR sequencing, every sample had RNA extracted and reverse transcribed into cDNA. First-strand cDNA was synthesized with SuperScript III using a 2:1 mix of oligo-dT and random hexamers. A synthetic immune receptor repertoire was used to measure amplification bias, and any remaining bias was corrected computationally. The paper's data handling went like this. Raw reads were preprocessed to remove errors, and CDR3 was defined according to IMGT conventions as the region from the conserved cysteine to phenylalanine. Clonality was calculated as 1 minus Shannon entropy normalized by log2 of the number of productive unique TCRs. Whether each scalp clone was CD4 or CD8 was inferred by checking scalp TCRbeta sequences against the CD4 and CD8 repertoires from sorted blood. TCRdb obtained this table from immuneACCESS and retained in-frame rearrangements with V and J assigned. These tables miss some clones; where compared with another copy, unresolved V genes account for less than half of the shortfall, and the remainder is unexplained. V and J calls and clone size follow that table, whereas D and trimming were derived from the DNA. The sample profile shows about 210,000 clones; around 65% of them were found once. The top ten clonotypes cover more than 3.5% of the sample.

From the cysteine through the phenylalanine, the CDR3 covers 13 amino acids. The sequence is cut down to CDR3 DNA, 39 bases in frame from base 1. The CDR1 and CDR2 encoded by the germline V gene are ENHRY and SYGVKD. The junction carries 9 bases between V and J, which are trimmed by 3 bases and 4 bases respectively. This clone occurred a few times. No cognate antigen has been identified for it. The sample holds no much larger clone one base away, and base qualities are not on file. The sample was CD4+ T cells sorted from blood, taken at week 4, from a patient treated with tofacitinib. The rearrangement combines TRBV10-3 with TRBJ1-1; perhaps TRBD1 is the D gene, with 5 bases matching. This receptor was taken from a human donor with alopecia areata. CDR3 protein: CAISDRERTEAFF. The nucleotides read TGTGCCATCAGTGACAGGGAGCGCACTGAAGCTTTCTTT.